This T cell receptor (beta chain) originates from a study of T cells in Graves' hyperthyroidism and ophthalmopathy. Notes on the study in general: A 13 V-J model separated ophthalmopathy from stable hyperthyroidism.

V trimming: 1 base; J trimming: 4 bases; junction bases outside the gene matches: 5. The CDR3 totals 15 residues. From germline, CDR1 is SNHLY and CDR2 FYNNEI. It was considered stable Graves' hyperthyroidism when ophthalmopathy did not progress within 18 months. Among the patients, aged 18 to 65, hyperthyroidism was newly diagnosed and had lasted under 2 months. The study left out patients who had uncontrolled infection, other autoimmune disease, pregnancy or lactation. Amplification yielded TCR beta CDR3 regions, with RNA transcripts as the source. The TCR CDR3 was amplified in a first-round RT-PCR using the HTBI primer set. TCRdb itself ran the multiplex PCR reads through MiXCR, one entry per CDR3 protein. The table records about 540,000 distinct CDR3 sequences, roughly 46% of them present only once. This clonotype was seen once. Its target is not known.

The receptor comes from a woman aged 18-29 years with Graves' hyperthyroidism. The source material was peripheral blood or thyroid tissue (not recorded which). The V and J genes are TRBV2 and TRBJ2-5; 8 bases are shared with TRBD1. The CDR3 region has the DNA TGTGCCAGCAGTGAAGGACAGGGGCTGGGAGAGACCCAGTACTTC. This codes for CASSEGQGLGETQYF.